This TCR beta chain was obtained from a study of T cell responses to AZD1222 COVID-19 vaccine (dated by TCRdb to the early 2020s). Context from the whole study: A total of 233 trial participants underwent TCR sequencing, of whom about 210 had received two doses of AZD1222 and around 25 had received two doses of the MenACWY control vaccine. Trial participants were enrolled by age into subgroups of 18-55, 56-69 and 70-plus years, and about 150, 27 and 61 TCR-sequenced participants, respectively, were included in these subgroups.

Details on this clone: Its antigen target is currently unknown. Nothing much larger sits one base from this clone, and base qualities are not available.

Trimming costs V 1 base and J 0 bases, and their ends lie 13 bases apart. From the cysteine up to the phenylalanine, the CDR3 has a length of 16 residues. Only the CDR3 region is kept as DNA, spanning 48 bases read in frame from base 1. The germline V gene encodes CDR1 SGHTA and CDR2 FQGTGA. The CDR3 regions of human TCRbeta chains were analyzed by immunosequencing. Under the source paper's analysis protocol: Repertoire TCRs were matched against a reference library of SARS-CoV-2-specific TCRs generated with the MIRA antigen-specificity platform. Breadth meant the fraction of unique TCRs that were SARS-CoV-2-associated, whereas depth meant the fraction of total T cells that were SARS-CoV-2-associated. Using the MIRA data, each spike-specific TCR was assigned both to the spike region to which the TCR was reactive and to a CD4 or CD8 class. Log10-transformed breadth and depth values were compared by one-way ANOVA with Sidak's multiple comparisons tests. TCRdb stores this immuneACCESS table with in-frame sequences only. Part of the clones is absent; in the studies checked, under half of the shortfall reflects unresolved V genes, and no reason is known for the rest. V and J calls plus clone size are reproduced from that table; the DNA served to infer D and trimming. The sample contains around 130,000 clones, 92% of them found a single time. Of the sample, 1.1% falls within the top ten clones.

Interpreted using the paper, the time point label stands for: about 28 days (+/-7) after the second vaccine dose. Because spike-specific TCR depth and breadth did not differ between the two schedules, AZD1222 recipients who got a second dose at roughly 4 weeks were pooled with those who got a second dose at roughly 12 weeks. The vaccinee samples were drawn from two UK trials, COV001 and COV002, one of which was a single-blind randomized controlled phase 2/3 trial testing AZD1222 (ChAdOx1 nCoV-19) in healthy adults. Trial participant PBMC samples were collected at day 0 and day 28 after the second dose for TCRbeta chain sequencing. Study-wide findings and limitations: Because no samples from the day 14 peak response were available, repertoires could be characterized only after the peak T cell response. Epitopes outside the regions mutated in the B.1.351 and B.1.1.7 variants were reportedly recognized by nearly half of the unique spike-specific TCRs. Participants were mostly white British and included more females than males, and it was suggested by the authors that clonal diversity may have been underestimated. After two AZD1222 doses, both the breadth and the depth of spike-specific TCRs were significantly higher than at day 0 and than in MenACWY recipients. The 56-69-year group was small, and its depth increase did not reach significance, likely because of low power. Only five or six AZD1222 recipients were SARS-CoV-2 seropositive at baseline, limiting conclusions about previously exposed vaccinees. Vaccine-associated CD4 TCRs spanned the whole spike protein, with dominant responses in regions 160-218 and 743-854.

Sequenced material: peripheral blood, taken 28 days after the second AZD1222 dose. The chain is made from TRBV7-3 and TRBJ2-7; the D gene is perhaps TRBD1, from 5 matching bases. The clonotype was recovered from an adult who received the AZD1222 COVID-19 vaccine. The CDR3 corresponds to CASSLNGGASSYEQYF. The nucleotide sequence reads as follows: TGTGCCAGCAGCTTAAATGGTGGGGCCAGCTCCTACGAGCAGTACTTC.